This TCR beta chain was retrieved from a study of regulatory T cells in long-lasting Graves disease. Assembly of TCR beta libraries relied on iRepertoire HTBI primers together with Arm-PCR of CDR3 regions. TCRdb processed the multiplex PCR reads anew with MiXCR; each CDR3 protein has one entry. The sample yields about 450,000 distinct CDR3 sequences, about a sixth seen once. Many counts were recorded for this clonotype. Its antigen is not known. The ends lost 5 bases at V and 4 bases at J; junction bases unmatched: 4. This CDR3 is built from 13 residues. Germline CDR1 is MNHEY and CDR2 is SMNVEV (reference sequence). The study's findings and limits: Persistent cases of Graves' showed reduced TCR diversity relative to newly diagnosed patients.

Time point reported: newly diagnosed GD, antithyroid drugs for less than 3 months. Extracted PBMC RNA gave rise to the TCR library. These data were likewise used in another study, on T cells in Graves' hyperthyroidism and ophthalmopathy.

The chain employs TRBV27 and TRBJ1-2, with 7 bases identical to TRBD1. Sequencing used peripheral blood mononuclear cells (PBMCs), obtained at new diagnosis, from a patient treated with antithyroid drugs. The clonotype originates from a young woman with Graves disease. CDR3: CASSPRDSYGYTF. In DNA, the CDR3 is TGTGCCAGCAGTCCCCGGGACAGCTATGGCTACACCTTC.